This T cell receptor beta chain was documented in a study of Ad26.COV2.S vaccination and SARS-CoV-2 variants (dated by TCRdb to 2020 to 2022). Study-wide context: Vaccine-arm donors came from COV1001, a multicentre, randomized, double-blind, placebo-controlled phase I-IIa trial of Ad26.COV2.S in healthy adults. Trial participants were randomized into five groups of five, in which low-dose or high-dose Ad26.COV2.S was given once or twice, or placebo was given on both occasions. Sequencing of the TCRbeta repertoire served to evaluate the specificity and breadth of SARS-CoV-2-reactive T cell receptors following Ad26.COV2.S vaccination. Dosing of Ad26.COV2.S was intramuscular, at either 5x10^10 or 1x10^11 viral particles, delivered as one shot or as two shots spaced 56 days apart. Investigators remained blinded to trial group allocation during experiments and outcome assessment. The TCR-sequenced set comprised about 30 samples: around 20 Ad26.COV2.S vaccine recipients, 5 placebo recipients and 8 SARS-CoV-2 convalescent individuals. The full study reports these points: The study lacked the statistical power to compare responses across vaccine doses or regimens. Substantial breadth of spike-specific CD8+ and CD4+ T cell responses was reported after vaccination. Higher spike-specific TCR breadth was observed in Ad26.COV2.S recipients than in placebo recipients (P = 0.0014). Vaccine and placebo recipients had comparable non-spike TCR breadth, which fits with the vaccine containing only spike. It was noted by the authors that total T cell responses may have been underestimated by the TCR breadth and depth analyses.

This specimen's treatment or condition label, per the study, means: some 20 received Ad26.COV2.S at low or high dose, single or two shots; about 5 received placebo; per-sample allocation not given. For vaccine and placebo recipients, repertoires were sequenced using samples collected on day 63 after the first injection. Cohort 1b enrolled 25 or so adults aged 18-55 years at a single site in Boston, USA, between 29 July and 7 August 2020. Ad26.COV2.S was a replication-incompetent adenovirus type 26 vector that expressed a prefusion-stabilized SARS-CoV-2 spike protein derived from the original Wuhan strain. For this clone: It has no known antigen specificity. No much larger clonotype is one base removed from it; base qualities were not supplied. Other DNA sequences in the same sample also yield this CDR3.

TCRbeta CDR3 regions were sequenced with the immunoSEQ Assay. After extraction, genomic DNA underwent amplification by bias-controlled multiplex PCR, followed by high-throughput sequencing. The study's processing was this. To quantify the absolute abundance of each unique TCRbeta CDR3 region, sequences were collapsed and filtered. T cell fraction was estimated by normalizing TCRbeta template counts to usable DNA, with usable DNA measured through amplification of reference genes found in all nucleated cells. Repertoire TCRs were annotated as SARS-CoV-2-specific by exact matching of V gene, CDR3 amino acid sequence and J gene to a known reactive TCR set. The reference SARS-CoV-2 TCR set was obtained from MIRA and was filtered for enrichment in COVID-19-positive ImmuneCODE repertoires, whereby public or cross-reactive TCRs were removed. Drawing on the MIRA antigens, annotated TCRs were analysed further at the level of specific ORF or position within ORF. Breadth was defined as the number of annotated unique rearrangements divided by the total number of unique productive rearrangements, and depth was defined as the summed frequency of the annotated unique rearrangements. Group comparisons of TCR breadth used two-sided Wilcoxon rank-sum tests. What TCRdb holds here is the immuneACCESS table cut down to in-frame rearrangements. Part of the clones is not present; checked against another copy, under half of the missing clones reflect an unresolved V gene, and the others are unexplained. V and J calls and clone size are copied from that table; D and trimming were computed from the DNA. This sample holds about 320,000 clones; 75% to 90% were observed only once. The biggest ten clones account for over 5% of the sample.

Reading the germline V gene gives CDR1 MGHRA and CDR2 YSYEKL. V is trimmed back by 0 bases and J by 4 bases, and the junction contains 5 bases that no gene match accounts for. The CDR3 runs 16 residues from the cysteine to the phenylalanine. This entry keeps only the CDR3 DNA: 48 bases, framed from base 1. The sample in question was peripheral blood, obtained in a trial of Ad26.COV2.S vaccine versus placebo. The source is a person aged 18 to 65 who received the Ad26.COV2.S COVID-19 vaccine or a placebo. The chain was built from TRBV4-1 and TRBJ2-5; 10 junctional bases match TRBD2. CDR3 sequence: CASSQDPSGSGETQYF. Read as DNA, the sequence is TGCGCCAGCAGCCAAGATCCTAGCGGGAGTGGAGAGACCCAGTACTTC.